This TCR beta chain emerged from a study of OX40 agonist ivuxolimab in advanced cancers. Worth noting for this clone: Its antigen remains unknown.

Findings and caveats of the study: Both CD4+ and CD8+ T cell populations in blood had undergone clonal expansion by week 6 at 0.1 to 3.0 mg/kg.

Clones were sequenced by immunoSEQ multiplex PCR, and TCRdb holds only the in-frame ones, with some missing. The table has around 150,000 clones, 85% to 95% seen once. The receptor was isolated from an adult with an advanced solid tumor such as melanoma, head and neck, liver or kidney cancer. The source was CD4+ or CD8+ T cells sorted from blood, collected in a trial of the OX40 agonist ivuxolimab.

The CDR3 DNA follows: TGTGCCAGCAGCTTAGGACAGGGGCTAAACACCGGGGAGCTGTTTTTT. Its translation is CASSLGQGLNTGELFF. The chain is built from TRBV7-9 and TRBJ2-2, with 8 nucleotides matching TRBD1. CDR3 length equals 16 residues. In germline, CDR1 is SEHNR, CDR2 FQNEAQ (reference sequence). The junction had 3 bases not matched to a gene; V was cut back by 1 base and J by 2 bases. Full variable domain (missing parts from reference TRBV7-9 and TRBJ2-2): DTGVSQNPRHKITKRGQNVTFRCDPISEHNRLYWYRQTLGQGPEFLTYFQNEAQLEKSRLLSDRFSAERPKGSFSTLEIQRTEQGDSAMYLCASSLGQGLNTGELFFGEGSRLTVL.